The 15 T cell receptor beta chains in this list originate from one sample, sequenced in a study of identical twins' blood T cells. TCRdb processed the 5' RACE reads anew with MiXCR; each CDR3 protein has one entry. In the table there are 400,000 or so distinct CDR3 sequences, 28% of which are singletons. Sequenced sample: PBMCs. The receptors come from a woman aged 18-49 years in good health.

This clonotype was observed a handful of times. The V and J genes are TRBV7-9 and TRBJ2-1; no reliable D call. Germline V CDR1 and CDR2: SEHNR, FQNEAQ (reference sequence). The CDR3 totals 19 residues. V was trimmed by 1 base and J by 1 base, leaving 20 bases between them. CDR3 sequence (DNA): TGTGCCAGCAGCTTAGTGCGTAGGGTTCAGAATTCTTCCTACAATGAGCAGTTCTTC. This sequence encodes CASSLVRRVQNSSYNEQFF.

The chain uses TRBV7-9 and TRBJ2-4; a weak D match, TRBD2 (5 bases). CDR1 and CDR2 from the germline V gene are SEHNR and FQNEAQ (reference sequence). The V end was cut by 5 bases, the J end by 9 bases, with 14 bases between. CDR3 length: 13 residues. The CDR3 loop reads CASSPDGGGIQYF. The DNA of the CDR3 is TGTGCCAGCAGCCCCGACGGAGGCGGCATTCAGTACTTC.

The CDR3 region is CATGDRDTGELFF. The CDR3, as DNA: TGTGCCACCGGAGACAGGGACACCGGGGAGCTGTTTTTT. The rearrangement links TRBV24-1 to TRBJ2-2; TRBD1 agrees at 7 bases. CDR3 length equals 13 residues. Germline CDR1 reads KGHDR; CDR2 reads SFDVKD. Trimming removed 9 bases from V and 3 bases from J; junction bases left unmatched: 3.

The chain has TRBV4-3 and TRBJ2-2; TRBD2 aligns across 7 bases. After removal of 4 bases from V and 1 base from J, the junction contained 3 bases not matched to a gene. Germline CDR1 reads LGHNA; CDR2 reads YSLEER. This CDR3 region has 15 residues. CDR3 DNA sequence: TGCGCCAGCAGCCCTGCTAGCGGGAACACCGGGGAGCTGTTTTTT. Amino acid sequence: CASSPASGNTGELFF.

The chain recombines TRBV6-2 or TRBV6-3 with TRBJ1-1, with 7 positions matching TRBD1. This CDR3 is built from 14 residues. CDR1 is MNHEY and CDR2 is SVGEGT in the germline V gene. The junction had 9 bases not matched to a gene; V was cut back by 5 bases and J by 6 bases. CDR3 residues: CASSLQGGGPEAFF. CDR3 DNA sequence: TGTGCCAGCAGTCTTCAGGGAGGGGGCCCTGAAGCTTTCTTT.

The chain combines TRBV20-1 with TRBJ1-4; TRBD1 aligns across 7 bases. The CDR3 totals 16 residues. Germline V CDR1 and CDR2: DFQATT, SNEGSKA (reference sequence). The J segment lost 0 bases and the V segment lost 4 bases, leaving 8 bases of the junction unmatched. The CDR3 protein is CSANDRQGATNEKLFF. The CDR3 DNA reads TGCAGTGCTAACGACCGGCAGGGGGCAACTAATGAAAAACTGTTTTTT.

This clonotype appeared a few times. This sequence joins TRBV3-1 and TRBJ1-2, with D unresolved. Germline CDR1 reads LGHDT; CDR2 reads YNNKEL (reference sequence). V gave up 1 base and J gave up 4 bases, with 10 bases separating them. The CDR3 loop spans 14 amino acids. CDR3 residues: CASSQAPVSYGYTF. The CDR3 nucleotides read TGTGCCAGCAGCCAAGCCCCAGTCTCCTATGGCTACACCTTC.

This sequence joins TRBV19 and TRBJ2-1, with D perhaps matching TRBD2 (6 bases). CDR1 and CDR2 (germline): LNHDA, SQIVND (reference sequence). The CDR3 contains 16 residues. V lost 1 base, J lost 8 bases, and 18 bases lay in between. This CDR3 reads CASSIAQGGRFDEQFF. The CDR3 region has the DNA TGTGCCAGTAGTATAGCCCAGGGAGGAAGATTTGATGAGCAGTTCTTC.

V and J are TRBV19 and TRBJ2-1, with TRBD2 matching 11 bases. J lost 8 bases, V lost 6 bases, and 12 bases had no gene match. Looked up from germline, CDR1 is LNHDA and CDR2 is SQIVND (reference sequence). The CDR3 is 16 amino acids. CDR3 nucleotide sequence: TGTGCCAGTAGCCGATGGCGTCTAGCGGGAGGCGATGAGCAGTTCTTC. It yields the protein CASSRWRLAGGDEQFF.

The chain couples TRBV5-1 to TRBJ2-2, with D possibly being TRBD2 (6 bases). Trimming took off 1 base at V and 6 bases at J, with 13 bases between the two ends. This CDR3 has 15 residues. Germline lookup yields CDR1 SGHRS and CDR2 YFSETQ. CDR3 sequence (DNA): TGCGCCAGCAGCTTGAGGACTACGGGCCCCGGGGAGCTGTTTTTT. It encodes CASSLRTTGPGELFF.

V gene TRBV24-1 combines with J gene TRBJ2-1, with 12 nucleotides matching TRBD2. Germline-derived CDR1 and CDR2 are KGHDR and SFDVKD. The CDR3 covers 14 residues. V lost 3 bases, J lost 7 bases, and 0 bases stayed unmatched. The CDR3 sequence: CATSDTSGGNEQFF. The CDR3 DNA is TGTGCCACCAGTGATACTAGCGGGGGGAATGAGCAGTTCTTC.

The chain joins TRBV23-1 to TRBJ2-2, with D unclear. TRBV23-1 is labeled an ORF, and its function is uncertain. This CDR3 comprises 16 residues. The V gene lost 2 bases and the J gene lost 1 base, with 11 bases spanning the gap. CDR3 sequence: CASSQQAPENTGELFF. CDR3 nucleotides: TGCGCCAGCAGTCAACAAGCCCCTGAGAACACCGGGGAGCTGTTTTTT.

The V call is TRBV12-3 or TRBV12-4, the J call TRBJ1-6; possibly TRBD1 for D (6 bases). V was pared by 5 bases and J by 7 bases, with 6 bases between. The CDR3 sequence is 12 residues long. DNA for the CDR3: TGTGCCAGCAGTCAGGGGAATTCACCCCTCCACTTT. Protein sequence: CASSQGNSPLHF.

This clonotype was counted a few times. The chain is built from TRBV7-9 and TRBJ1-2; D unclear. CDR1 and CDR2 (germline): SEHNR, FQNEAQ (reference sequence). The CDR3 sequence is 14 residues long. V was cut by 3 bases and J by 3 bases, with 11 bases left in between. The CDR3, as DNA: TGTGCCAGCAGCTTGGCGGGCGTTGACTATGGCTACACCTTC. Translated: CASSLAGVDYGYTF.

The chain joins TRBV29-1 to TRBJ2-2; D not resolved. The germline V and J ends were trimmed by 3 bases and 2 bases, with 10 bases remaining between them. Germline V lookup: CDR1 SQVTM, CDR2 ANQGSEA. This CDR3 is built from 14 residues. The CDR3 coding sequence is TGCAGCGTTGACGACCCTCCTAACACCGGGGAGCTGTTTTTT. It specifies CSVDDPPNTGELFF.